These 5 T cell receptor beta chains share one sample of origin, sequenced in a study of human T cells and chemical hapten exposure. Noted time point: pre-sensitization, week 0. Treatment given: therapeutic diphenylcyclopropenone sensitization with weekly scalp DPC. In TCRdb, the RACE reads were re-called with MiXCR into one record per CDR3 protein. Found here are 270,000 or so distinct CDR3 sequences, almost 8% of them singletons; the top ten hold more than 0.95%. This specimen was whole blood, taken in connection with sensitization to the hapten diphenylcyclopropenone (DPC). These receptors came from a man in his late teens or twenties with alopecia areata. Some clones in this sample may be carry-over from other donors' samples.

The chain recombines TRBV16 with TRBJ1-1; no clear D gene. From germline, CDR1 is KGHSY and CDR2 FQNENV. V shed 0 bases and J shed 5 bases, with 7 bases lying between them. The CDR3 is 13 amino acids. CDR3 nucleotides: TGTGCCAGCAGCCAATCATGGGGAACTGAAGCTTTCTTT. Its protein product is CASSQSWGTEAFF.

The sample holds a few counts of this clonotype. This chain links TRBV11-2 with TRBJ2-3, with TRBD1 as a possible D gene (8 bases). The germline gives CDR1 SGHAT, CDR2 FQNNGV. Trimming pared 3 bases from V and 4 bases from J, leaving 14 bases between. CDR3 size: 15 residues. The CDR3 DNA reads as TGTGCCAGCAGCTTTCGGACAGGGAGGGCAGATACGCAGTATTTT. Its protein is CASSFRTGRADTQYF.

This clonotype was detected many times. Here the CDR3 reads CASSFYGGNQPQHF. CDR3 in DNA: TGTGCCAGCAGCTTCTACGGAGGCAATCAGCCCCAGCATTTT. The chain joins TRBV7-2 to TRBJ1-5, with D unresolved. The CDR3 runs 14 residues. Germline lookup yields CDR1 SGHTA and CDR2 FQGNSA. V was clipped by 3 bases and J by 2 bases, with 8 bases between them.

This clonotype was observed a handful of times. V gene TRBV29-1 combines with J gene TRBJ2-1, with 9 bases that match TRBD1. Germline values: CDR1 SQVTM, CDR2 ANQGSEA. Losses at the gene ends were 7 bases for V and 6 bases for J; bases not matched to a gene: 7. The CDR3 covers 13 residues. CDR3 DNA sequence: TGCAGCGGTATGCTGGACAGGGGCAATGAGCAGTTCTTC. Its translation: CSGMLDRGNEQFF.

This clonotype occurred a few times. V gene TRBV3-1 combines with J gene TRBJ1-3, with TRBD1 as a possible D gene (6 bases). The CDR3 contains 16 residues. Germline V lookup: CDR1 LGHDT, CDR2 YNNKEL (reference sequence). V was cut by 4 bases and J by 0 bases, with 13 bases left in between. The CDR3 region is CASSPRGVGSGNTIYF. The CDR3 bases are TGTGCCAGCAGCCCGAGGGGGGTTGGCTCTGGAAACACCATATATTTT.